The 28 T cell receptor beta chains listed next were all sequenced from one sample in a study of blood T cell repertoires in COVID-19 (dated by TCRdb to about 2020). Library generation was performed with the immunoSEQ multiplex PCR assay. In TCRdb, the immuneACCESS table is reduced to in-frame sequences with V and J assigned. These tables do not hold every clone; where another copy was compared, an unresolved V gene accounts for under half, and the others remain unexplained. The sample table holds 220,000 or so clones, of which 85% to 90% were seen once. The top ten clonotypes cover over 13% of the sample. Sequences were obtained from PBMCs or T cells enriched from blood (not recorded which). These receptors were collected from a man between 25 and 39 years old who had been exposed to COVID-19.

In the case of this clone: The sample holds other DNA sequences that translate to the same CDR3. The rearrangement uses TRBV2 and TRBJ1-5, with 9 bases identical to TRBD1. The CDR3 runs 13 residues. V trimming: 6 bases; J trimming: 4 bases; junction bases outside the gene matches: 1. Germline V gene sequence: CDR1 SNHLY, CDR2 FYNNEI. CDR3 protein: CASRDRGNQPQHF. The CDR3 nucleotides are TGTGCCAGCAGAGACAGGGGGAATCAGCCCCAGCATTTT.

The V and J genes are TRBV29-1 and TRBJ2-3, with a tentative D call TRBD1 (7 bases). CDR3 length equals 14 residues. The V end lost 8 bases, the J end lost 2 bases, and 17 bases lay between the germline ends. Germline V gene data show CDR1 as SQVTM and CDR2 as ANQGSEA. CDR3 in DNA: TGCAGCACCGGGGGTGGGACAGTCACAGATACGCAGTATTTT. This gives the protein CSTGGGTVTDTQYF.

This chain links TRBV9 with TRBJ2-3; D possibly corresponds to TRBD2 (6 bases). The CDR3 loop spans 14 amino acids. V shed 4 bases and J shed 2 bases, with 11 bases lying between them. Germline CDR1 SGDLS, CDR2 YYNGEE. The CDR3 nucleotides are TGTGCCAGCAGCCCGCGGGGCCCCACAGATACGCAGTATTTT. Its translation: CASSPRGPTDTQYF. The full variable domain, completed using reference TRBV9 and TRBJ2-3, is DSGVTQTPKHLITATGQRVTLRCSPRSGDLSVYWYQQSLDQGLQFLIQYYNGEERAKGNILERFSAQQFPDLHSELNLSSLELGDSALYFCASSPRGPTDTQYFGPGTRLTVL.

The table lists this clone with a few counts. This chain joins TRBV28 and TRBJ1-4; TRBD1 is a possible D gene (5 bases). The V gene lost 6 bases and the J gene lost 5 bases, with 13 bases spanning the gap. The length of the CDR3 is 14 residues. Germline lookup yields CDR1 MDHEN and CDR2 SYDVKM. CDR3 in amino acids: CASRKTALNEKLFF. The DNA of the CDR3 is TGTGCCAGCAGAAAGACAGCTCTCAATGAAAAACTGTTTTTT.

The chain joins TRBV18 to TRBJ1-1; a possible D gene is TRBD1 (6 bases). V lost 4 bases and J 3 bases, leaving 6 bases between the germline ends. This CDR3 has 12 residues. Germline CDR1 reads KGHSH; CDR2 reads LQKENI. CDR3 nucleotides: TGTGCCAGCTCACAGGGGGACACTGAAGCTTTCTTT. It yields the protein CASSQGDTEAFF. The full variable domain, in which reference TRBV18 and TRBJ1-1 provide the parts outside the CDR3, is NAGVMQNPRHLVRRRGQEARLRCSPMKGHSHVYWYRQLPEEGLKFMVYLQKENIIDESGMPKERFSAEFPKEGPSILRIQQVVRGDSAAYFCASSQGDTEAFFGQGTRLTVV.

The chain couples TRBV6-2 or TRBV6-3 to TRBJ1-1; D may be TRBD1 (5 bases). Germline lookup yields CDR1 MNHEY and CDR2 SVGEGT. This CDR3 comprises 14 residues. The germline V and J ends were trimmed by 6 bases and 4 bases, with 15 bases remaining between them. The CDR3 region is CASSPRDYGTEAFF. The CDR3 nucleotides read TGTGCCAGCAGCCCCAGGGACTACGGCACTGAAGCTTTCTTT.

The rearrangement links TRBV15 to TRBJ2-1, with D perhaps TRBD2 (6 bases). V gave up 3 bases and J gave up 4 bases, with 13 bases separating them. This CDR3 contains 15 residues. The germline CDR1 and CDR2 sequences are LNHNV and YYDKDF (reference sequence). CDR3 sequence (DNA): TGTGCCACCAGCAGTAAGACTAGACCATACAATGAGCAGTTCTTC. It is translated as CATSSKTRPYNEQFF.

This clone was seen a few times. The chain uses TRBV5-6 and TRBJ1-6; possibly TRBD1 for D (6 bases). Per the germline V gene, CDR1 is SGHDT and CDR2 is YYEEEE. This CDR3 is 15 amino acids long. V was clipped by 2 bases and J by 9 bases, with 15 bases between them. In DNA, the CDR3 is TGTGCCAGCAGCTTTATTACACAGGGAAGTTCACCCCTCCACTTT. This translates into CASSFITQGSSPLHF.

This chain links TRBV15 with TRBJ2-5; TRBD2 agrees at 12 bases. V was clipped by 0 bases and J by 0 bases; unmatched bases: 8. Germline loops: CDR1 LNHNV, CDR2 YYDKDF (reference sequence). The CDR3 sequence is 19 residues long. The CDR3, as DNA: TGTGCCACCAGCAGAGATAGGCTAGCGGGGGGGAAGTACCAAGAGACCCAGTACTTC. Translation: CATSRDRLAGGKYQETQYF.

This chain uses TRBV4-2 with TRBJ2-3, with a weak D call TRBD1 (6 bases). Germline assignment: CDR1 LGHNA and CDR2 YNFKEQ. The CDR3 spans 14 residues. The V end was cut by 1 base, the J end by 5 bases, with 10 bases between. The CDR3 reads CASSQGQGGDTQYF. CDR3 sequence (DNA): TGTGCCAGCAGCCAAGGGCAAGGGGGAGATACGCAGTATTTT.

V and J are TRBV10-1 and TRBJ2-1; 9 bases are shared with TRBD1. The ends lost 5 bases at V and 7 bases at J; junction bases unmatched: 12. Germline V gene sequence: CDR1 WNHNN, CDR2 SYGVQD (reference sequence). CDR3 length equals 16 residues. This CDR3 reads CASSLVGQGIGNEQFF. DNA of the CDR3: TGCGCCAGCAGTCTTGTAGGACAGGGGATTGGGAATGAGCAGTTCTTC.

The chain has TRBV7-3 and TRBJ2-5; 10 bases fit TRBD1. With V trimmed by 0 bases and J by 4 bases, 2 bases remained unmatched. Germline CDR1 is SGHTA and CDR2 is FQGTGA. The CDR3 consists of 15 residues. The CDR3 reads CASSLTGDRGETQYF. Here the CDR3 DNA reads TGTGCCAGCAGCTTAACGGGGGACAGGGGAGAGACCCAGTACTTC.

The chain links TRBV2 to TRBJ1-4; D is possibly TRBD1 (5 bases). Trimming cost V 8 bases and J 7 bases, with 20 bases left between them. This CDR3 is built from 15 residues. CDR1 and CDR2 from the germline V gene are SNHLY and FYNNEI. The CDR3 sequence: CASERGGARSEKLFF. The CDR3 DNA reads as TGTGCCAGCGAGCGGGGGGGAGCCCGAAGTGAAAAACTGTTTTTT.

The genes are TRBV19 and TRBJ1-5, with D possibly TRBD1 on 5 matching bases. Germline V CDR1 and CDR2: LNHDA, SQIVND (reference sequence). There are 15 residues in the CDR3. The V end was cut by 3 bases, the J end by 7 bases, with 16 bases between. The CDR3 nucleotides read TGTGCCAGTAGTATCAACGTCTTCGGGGGGCAGCCCCAGCATTTT. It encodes CASSINVFGGQPQHF.

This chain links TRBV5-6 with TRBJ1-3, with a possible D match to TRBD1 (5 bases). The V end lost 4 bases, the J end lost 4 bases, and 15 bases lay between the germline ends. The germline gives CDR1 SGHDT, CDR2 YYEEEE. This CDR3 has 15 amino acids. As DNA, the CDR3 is TGTGCCAGCAGCCGGCCGGGGGTTTACGGAAACACCATATATTTT. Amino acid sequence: CASSRPGVYGNTIYF. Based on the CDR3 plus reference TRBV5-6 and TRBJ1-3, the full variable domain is DAGVTQSPTHLIKTRGQQVTLRCSPKSGHDTVSWYQQALGQGPQFIFQYYEEEERQRGNFPDRFSGHQFPNYSSELNVNALLLGDSALYLCASSRPGVYGNTIYFGEGSWLTVV.

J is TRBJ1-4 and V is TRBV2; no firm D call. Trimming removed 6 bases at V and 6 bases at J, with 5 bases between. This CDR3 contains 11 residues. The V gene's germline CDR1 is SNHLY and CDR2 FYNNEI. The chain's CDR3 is CASRQHEKLFF. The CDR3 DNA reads TGTGCCAGCAGACAGCATGAAAAACTGTTTTTT.

CDR3 amino acids: CASSLGISTGVDNTEAFF. The CDR3 DNA follows: TGCGCCAGCAGCTTGGGGATCTCGACAGGGGTAGATAACACTGAAGCTTTCTTT. The rearrangement links TRBV5-1 to TRBJ1-1, with 8 bases aligning to TRBD1. Germline V CDR1 and CDR2: SGHRS, YFSETQ. CDR3 length: 18 amino acids. The V gene end was trimmed by 0 bases and the J gene end by 2 bases; junction bases not matched to a gene: 12.

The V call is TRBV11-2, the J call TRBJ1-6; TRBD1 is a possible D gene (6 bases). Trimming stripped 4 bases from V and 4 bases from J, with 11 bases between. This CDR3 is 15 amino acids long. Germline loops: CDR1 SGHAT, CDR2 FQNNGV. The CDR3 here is CASSSGTRYNSPLHF. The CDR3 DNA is TGTGCCAGCAGCTCAGGGACACGTTATAATTCACCCCTCCACTTT.

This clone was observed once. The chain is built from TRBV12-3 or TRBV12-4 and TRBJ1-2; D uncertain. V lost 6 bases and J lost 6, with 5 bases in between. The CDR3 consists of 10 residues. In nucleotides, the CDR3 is TGTGCCAGCAGATCAGATGGCTACACCTTC. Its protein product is CASRSDGYTF.

The CDR3 bases are TGTGCCAGTAGTTTCGACAGGGTCAGCTATGGCTACACCTTC. This sequence encodes CASSFDRVSYGYTF. The rearrangement links TRBV19 to TRBJ1-2, with 7 bases identical to TRBD1. The CDR3 contains 14 residues. Germline-derived CDR1 and CDR2 are LNHDA and SQIVND (reference sequence). V was pared by 5 bases and J by 4 bases, with 7 bases of the junction left unmatched.

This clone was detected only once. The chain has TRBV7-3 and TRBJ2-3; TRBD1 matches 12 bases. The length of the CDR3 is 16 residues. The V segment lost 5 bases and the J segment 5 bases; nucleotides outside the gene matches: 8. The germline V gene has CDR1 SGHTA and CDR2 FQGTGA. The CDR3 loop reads CASSETGTGGVDTQYF. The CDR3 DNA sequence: TGTGCCAGCAGCGAGACCGGGACAGGGGGCGTAGATACGCAGTATTTT.

DNA for the CDR3: TGCGCCAGCAGCCACCTAGCCTACACCGGGGAGCTGTTTTTT. Protein: CASSHLAYTGELFF. This chain connects TRBV4-1 to TRBJ2-2, with D tentatively TRBD2 (5 bases). Germline values: CDR1 MGHRA, CDR2 YSYEKL. V lost 3 bases and J lost 3, with 8 bases in between. The CDR3 extends over 14 amino acids.

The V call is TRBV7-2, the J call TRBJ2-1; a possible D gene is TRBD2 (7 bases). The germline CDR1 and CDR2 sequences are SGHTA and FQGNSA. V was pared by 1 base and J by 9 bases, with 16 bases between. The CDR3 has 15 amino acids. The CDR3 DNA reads TGTGCCAGCAGCTTAGGTCGGGGGGCGGTCGGTGAGCAGTTCTTC. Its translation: CASSLGRGAVGEQFF.

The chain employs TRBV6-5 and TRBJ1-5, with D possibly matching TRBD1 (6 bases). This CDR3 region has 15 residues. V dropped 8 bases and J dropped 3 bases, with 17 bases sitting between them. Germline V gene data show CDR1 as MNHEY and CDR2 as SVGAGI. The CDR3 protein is CASSQGTTFNQPQHF. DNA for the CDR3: TGTGCCAGCTCCCAGGGGACAACCTTCAATCAGCCCCAGCATTTT.

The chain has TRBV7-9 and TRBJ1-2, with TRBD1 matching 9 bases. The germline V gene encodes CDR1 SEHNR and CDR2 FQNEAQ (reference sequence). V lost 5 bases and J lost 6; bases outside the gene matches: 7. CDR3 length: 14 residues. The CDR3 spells CASSPSRQGDGYTF. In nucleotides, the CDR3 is TGTGCCAGCAGCCCCTCGCGACAGGGGGATGGCTACACCTTC.

CDR3 nucleotides: TGTGCCTGGGGGCGGACAGGACCGTCTGGGGCCAACGTCCTGACTTTC. This translates into CAWGRTGPSGANVLTF. The rearrangement links TRBV30 to TRBJ2-6; 7 positions match TRBD1. Germline values: CDR1 GTSNPN, CDR2 SVGIG (reference sequence). V gave up 5 bases and J gave up 1 base; unmatched junction bases: 8. CDR3 length: 16 residues.

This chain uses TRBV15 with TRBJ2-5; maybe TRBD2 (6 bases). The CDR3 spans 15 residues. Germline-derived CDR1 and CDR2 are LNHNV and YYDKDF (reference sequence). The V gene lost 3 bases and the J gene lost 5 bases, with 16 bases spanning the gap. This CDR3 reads CATSRGEDLSETQYF. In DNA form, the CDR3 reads TGTGCCACCAGCAGGGGGGAGGACCTAAGTGAGACCCAGTACTTC.

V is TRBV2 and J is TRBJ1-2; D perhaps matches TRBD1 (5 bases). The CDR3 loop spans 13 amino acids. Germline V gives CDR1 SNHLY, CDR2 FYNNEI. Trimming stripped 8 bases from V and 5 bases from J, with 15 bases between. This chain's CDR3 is CASGSGRRYGYTF. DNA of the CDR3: TGTGCCAGCGGGTCAGGGAGGAGATATGGCTACACCTTC. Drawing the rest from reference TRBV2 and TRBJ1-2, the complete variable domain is EPEVTQTPSHQVTQMGQEVILRCVPISNHLYFYWYRQILGQKVEFLVSFYNNEISEKSEIFDDQFSVERPDGSNFTLKIRSTKLEDSAMYFCASGSGRRYGYTFGSGTRLTVV.